The clone carrying this T cell receptor (beta chain) was counted ten times or more. This specimen comes from a study of blood T cells in healthy people across ages. Germline loops: CDR1 ENHRY, CDR2 SYGVKD. The CDR3 loop spans 15 amino acids. Germline trimming cut 6 bases from V and 5 bases from J; bases unmatched to any gene: 10. A J-beta primer mix and a sample-barcoded 5' primer were used in a second PCR of roughly 7 to 12 cycles. TCRdb independently ran MiXCR on the 5' RACE reads; one entry per CDR3 protein. The table lists some 710,000 distinct CDR3 sequences, 22% of them singletons. The gene calls are TRBV10-3 and TRBJ2-3, with TRBD2 identical over 8 bases. Sequencing input: blood. The clonotype originates from a man in his 70s in good health. The CDR3 coding sequence is TGTGCCATCAGGAAAACCGGGGGGGCCGGAGATACGCAGTATTTT. Its protein is CAIRKTGGAGDTQYF.